This record covers a single TCR beta chain. Germline CDR1 and CDR2: LNHNV and YYDKDF (reference sequence). The CDR3 is made up of 12 amino acids. Trimming removed 0 bases at V and 4 bases at J, with 1 base between. Repertoires were generated with immunoSEQ multiplex PCR, while TCRdb's copy carries only in-frame clones and drops some. The top ten hold about 2% of the sample, which has about 75,000 clones, around 84% seen once. This sample is part of a study of T cell clones after liver transplantation. This specimen was CD4+ T cells from blood, taken about 50 months after liver transplant. V and J are TRBV15 and TRBJ1-3; D is unclear. The receptor comes from a human patient who received a liver transplant. The T cells may come from the graft donor. The CDR3 is CATSRDGNTIYF. CDR3 in DNA: TGTGCCACCAGCAGAGACGGAAACACCATATATTTT.